The 12 T cell receptor beta chains listed next were all sequenced from one sample in a study of cytomegalovirus exposure and HLA in healthy donors. The PCR used 60 Vbeta and 13 Jbeta primers. Sequencing was performed with immunoSEQ multiplex PCR; in TCRdb, only in-frame clones are kept and a portion is missing. The sample contains 60,000 to 85,000 clones, about 79% of which appear only once. The source material was PBMCs. Every receptor here comes from a man in his forties in good health and CMV-seronegative.

This rearrangement joins TRBV4-1 to TRBJ2-1; 9 bases are shared with TRBD2. The CDR3 has 15 amino acids. V gave up 3 bases and J gave up 5 bases; unmatched junction bases: 5. CDR1 is MGHRA and CDR2 is YSYEKL in the germline V gene. The CDR3 sequence is CASSQFGLANNEQFF. The CDR3 DNA sequence: TGCGCCAGCAGCCAGTTCGGACTAGCGAACAATGAGCAGTTCTTC.

This chain uses TRBV6-1 with TRBJ1-4; TRBD1 matches at 10 bases. Germline CDR1 MNHNS, CDR2 SASEGT. V dropped 3 bases and J dropped 8; count of bases not matched to a gene: 3. This CDR3 is built from 14 residues. The CDR3, as DNA: TGTGCCAGCAGTGAGGACAGGGGGGACGAAAAACTGTTTTTT. Encoded protein: CASSEDRGDEKLFF.

The J gene is TRBJ1-2, the V gene TRBV7-8, with 11 bases lining up with TRBD1. Germline V gene sequence: CDR1 SGHVS, CDR2 FQNEAQ. CDR3 length: 17 residues. V dropped 1 base and J dropped 8; count of bases not matched to a gene: 12. The CDR3 spells CASSLGGTGGDVVGYTF. As DNA, the CDR3 is TGTGCCAGCAGCTTAGGGGGGACAGGGGGAGATGTCGTAGGCTACACCTTC.

To note about this clone: Different DNA sequences within this sample yield the same CDR3. The chain recombines TRBV7-2 with TRBJ1-5; possibly TRBD1 for D (5 bases). The CDR3 contains 16 residues. In germline, CDR1 is SGHTA, CDR2 FQGNSA. Trimming pared 1 base from V and 4 bases from J, leaving 14 bases between. The CDR3 bases are TGTGCCAGCAGCTTAGGGGGAGGTGGGGGGAATCAGCCCCAGCATTTT. It encodes CASSLGGGGGNQPQHF.

The V and J genes are TRBV2 and TRBJ2-6; D may be TRBD2 (6 bases). Germline lookup yields CDR1 SNHLY and CDR2 FYNNEI. Trimming shortened V by 4 bases and J by 0 bases, and 10 bases separated the two germline ends. The CDR3 covers 16 residues. The CDR3 protein is CASSVGGYSGANVLTF. In DNA form, the CDR3 reads TGTGCCAGCAGTGTCGGGGGTTACTCTGGGGCCAACGTCCTGACTTTC.

The chain has TRBV6-1 and TRBJ1-5; tentatively, D is TRBD1 (5 bases). The germline gives CDR1 MNHNS, CDR2 SASEGT. The CDR3 is 14 residues long. The V end lost 6 bases, the J end lost 8 bases, and 17 bases lay between the germline ends. CDR3 DNA sequence: TGTGCCAGCAGGGAGACGGGGGGGTGGGAGCCCCAGCATTTT. Residues: CASRETGGWEPQHF.

This clone was picked up a small number of times. The chain links TRBV4-2 to TRBJ2-1; D unclear. Germline V gene lookup returns CDR1 LGHNA and CDR2 YNFKEQ. V was trimmed by 4 bases and J by 0 bases, leaving 10 bases between them. This CDR3 contains 15 residues. The CDR3 is CASSPESTSYNEQFF. CDR3 coding DNA: TGTGCCAGCAGCCCAGAATCTACCTCCTACAATGAGCAGTTCTTC.

J is TRBJ1-5 and V is TRBV18, with 7 bases that match TRBD1. Per germline, CDR1 KGHSH and CDR2 LQKENI. J gave up 1 base and V 6 bases, and 6 bases lay outside the gene matches. The CDR3 is 15 amino acids. CDR3 DNA sequence: TGTGCCAGCTCGTACAGGGGCGGCAGCAATCAGCCCCAGCATTTT. Amino acid sequence: CASSYRGGSNQPQHF.

This chain joins TRBV14 and TRBJ2-1; 7 positions match TRBD2. Germline V CDR1 and CDR2: SGHDN, FVKESK. The J segment lost 7 bases and the V segment lost 0 bases, leaving 12 bases of the junction unmatched. The CDR3 totals 17 residues. The CDR3 reads CASSQEPSAGLWNEQFF. In nucleotides, the CDR3 is TGTGCCAGCAGCCAAGAACCCTCAGCGGGACTGTGGAATGAGCAGTTCTTC. The whole variable domain, remainder taken from reference TRBV14 and TRBJ2-1, is EAGVTQFPSHSVIEKGQTVTLRCDPISGHDNLYWYRRVMGKEIKFLLHFVKESKQDESGMPNNRFLAERTGGTYSTLKVQPAELEDSGVYFCASSQEPSAGLWNEQFFGPGTRLTVL.

In this sample, this clone turned up once. V is TRBV7-8 and J is TRBJ1-2; 9 bases agree with TRBD1. The CDR3 extends over 15 amino acids. CDR1 is SGHVS and CDR2 is FQNEAQ in the germline V gene. V gave up 5 bases and J gave up 4 bases; unmatched junction bases: 8. CDR3 in DNA: TGTGCCAGCAGCATTACAGGGGGCGGAGGCTATGGCTACACCTTC. It codes for CASSITGGGGYGYTF.

With regard to this clone: Other DNA sequences in the sample encode the same CDR3. The chain employs TRBV9 and TRBJ2-3; a possible D gene is TRBD2 (5 bases). There are 14 residues in the CDR3. V lost 3 bases, J lost 6 bases, and 14 bases lay in between. CDR1 and CDR2 from the germline V gene are SGDLS and YYNGEE. CDR3 coding DNA: TGTGCCAGCAGCGACCGGGATCCACCGGATACGCAGTATTTT. Its protein is CASSDRDPPDTQYF.

This clone has a handful of counts. The V call is TRBV19, the J call TRBJ1-5, with TRBD1 matching over 8 bases. V dropped 3 bases and J dropped 6; count of bases not matched to a gene: 7. From germline, CDR1 is LNHDA and CDR2 SQIVND (reference sequence). There are 15 residues in the CDR3. Written as DNA, the CDR3 is TGTGCCAGTAGTATGTGGCAGGGGGCCGCTCAGCCCCAGCATTTT. Its translation: CASSMWQGAAQPQHF.